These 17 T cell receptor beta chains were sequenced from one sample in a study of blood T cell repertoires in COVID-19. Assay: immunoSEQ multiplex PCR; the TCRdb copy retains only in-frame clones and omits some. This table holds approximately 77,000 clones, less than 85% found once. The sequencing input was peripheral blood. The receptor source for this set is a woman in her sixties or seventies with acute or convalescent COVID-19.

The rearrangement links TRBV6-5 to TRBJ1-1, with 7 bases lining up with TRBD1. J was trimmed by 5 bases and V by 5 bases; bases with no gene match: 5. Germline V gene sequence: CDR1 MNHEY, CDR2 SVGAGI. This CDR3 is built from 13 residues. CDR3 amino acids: CASSPDRRTEAFF. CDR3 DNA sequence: TGTGCCAGCAGTCCGGACAGGCGGACTGAAGCTTTCTTT.

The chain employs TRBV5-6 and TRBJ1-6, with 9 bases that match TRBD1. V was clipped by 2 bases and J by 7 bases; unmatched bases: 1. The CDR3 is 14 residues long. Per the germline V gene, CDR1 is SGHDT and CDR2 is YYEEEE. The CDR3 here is CASSFGTGNSPLHF. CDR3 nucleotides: TGTGCCAGCAGCTTCGGGACAGGGAATTCACCCCTCCACTTT. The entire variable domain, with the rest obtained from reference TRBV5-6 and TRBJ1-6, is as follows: DAGVTQSPTHLIKTRGQQVTLRCSPKSGHDTVSWYQQALGQGPQFIFQYYEEEERQRGNFPDRFSGHQFPNYSSELNVNALLLGDSALYLCASSFGTGNSPLHFGNGTRLTVT.

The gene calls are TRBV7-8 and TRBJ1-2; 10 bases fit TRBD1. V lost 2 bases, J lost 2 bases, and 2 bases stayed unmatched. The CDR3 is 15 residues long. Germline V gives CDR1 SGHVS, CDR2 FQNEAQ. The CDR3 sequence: CASSLLGQGNYGYTF. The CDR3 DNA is TGTGCCAGCAGCTTATTGGGACAGGGGAACTATGGCTACACCTTC.

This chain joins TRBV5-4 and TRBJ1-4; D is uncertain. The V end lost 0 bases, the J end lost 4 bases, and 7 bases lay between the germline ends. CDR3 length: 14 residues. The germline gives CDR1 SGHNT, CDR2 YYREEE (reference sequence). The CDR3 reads CASSLDGFNEKLFF. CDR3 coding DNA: TGTGCCAGCAGCTTGGACGGGTTTAATGAAAAACTGTTTTTT.

Here the CDR3 reads CASSRTRGRNTEAFF. CDR3 sequence (DNA): TGTGCCAGCAGCCGAACGCGGGGTCGGAACACTGAAGCTTTCTTT. The chain has TRBV6-6 and TRBJ1-1; the D is unclear. The V and J ends lost 6 bases and 1 base respectively, with 15 bases between them. Germline CDR1 is MNHNY and CDR2 is SVGAGI (reference sequence). CDR3 length: 15 residues.

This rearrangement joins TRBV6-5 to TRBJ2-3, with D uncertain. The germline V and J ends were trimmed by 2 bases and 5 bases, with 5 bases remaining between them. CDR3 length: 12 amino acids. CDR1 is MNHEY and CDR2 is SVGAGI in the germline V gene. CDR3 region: CASSYRGDTQYF. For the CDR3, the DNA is TGTGCCAGCAGTTACCGCGGAGATACGCAGTATTTT.

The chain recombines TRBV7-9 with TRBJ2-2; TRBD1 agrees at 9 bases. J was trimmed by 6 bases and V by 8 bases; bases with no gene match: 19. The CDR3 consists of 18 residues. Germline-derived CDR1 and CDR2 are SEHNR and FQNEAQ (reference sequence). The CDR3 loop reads CASVAGWTGASGAGELFF. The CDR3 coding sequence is TGTGCCAGCGTGGCGGGCTGGACAGGGGCCTCGGGCGCCGGGGAGCTGTTTTTT.

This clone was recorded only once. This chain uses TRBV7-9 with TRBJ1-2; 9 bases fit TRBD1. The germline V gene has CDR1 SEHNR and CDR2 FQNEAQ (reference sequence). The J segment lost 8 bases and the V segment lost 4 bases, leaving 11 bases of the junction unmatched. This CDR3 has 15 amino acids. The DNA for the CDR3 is TGTGCCAGCAGCTCCCATGGACAGGGGATAAGAGGCTACACCTTC. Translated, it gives CASSSHGQGIRGYTF.

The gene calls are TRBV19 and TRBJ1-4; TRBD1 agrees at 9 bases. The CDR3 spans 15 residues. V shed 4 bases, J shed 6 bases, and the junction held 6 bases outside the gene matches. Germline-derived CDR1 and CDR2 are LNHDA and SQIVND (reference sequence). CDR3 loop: CASSNRGLGDEKLFF. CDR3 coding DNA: TGTGCCAGTAGTAACAGGGGGCTCGGGGATGAAAAACTGTTTTTT. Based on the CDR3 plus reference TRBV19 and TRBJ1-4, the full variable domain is DGGITQSPKYLFRKEGQNVTLSCEQNLNHDAMYWYRQDPGQGLRLIYYSQIVNDFQKGDIAEGYSVSREKKESFPLTVTSAQKNPTAFYLCASSNRGLGDEKLFFGSGTQLSVL.

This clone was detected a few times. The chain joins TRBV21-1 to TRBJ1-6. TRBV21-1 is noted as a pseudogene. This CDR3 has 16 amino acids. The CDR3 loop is CASSKGGYPPNSPLHF. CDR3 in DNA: TGTGCCAGCAGCAAAGGCGGGTACCCACCTAATTCACCCCTCCACTTT.

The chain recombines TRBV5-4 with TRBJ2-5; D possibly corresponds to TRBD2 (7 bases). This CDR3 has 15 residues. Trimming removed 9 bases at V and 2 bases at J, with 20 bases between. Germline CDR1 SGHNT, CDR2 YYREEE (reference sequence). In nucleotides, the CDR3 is TGTGCCAACGAACCGGGGGGCCTAGATCAAGAGACCCAGTACTTC. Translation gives CANEPGGLDQETQYF.

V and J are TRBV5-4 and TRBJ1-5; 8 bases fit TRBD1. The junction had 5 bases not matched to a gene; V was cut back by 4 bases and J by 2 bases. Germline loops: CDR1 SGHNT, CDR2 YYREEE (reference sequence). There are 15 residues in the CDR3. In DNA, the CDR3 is TGTGCCAGCAGCCAACAGGGGGATGGCAATCAGCCCCAGCATTTT. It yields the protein CASSQQGDGNQPQHF.

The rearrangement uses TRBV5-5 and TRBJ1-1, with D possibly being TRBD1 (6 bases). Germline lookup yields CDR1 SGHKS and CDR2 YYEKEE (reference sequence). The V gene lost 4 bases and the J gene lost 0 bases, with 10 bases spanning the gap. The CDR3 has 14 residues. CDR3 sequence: CASSRRQVNTEAFF. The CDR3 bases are TGTGCCAGCAGCAGACGACAGGTGAACACTGAAGCTTTCTTT.

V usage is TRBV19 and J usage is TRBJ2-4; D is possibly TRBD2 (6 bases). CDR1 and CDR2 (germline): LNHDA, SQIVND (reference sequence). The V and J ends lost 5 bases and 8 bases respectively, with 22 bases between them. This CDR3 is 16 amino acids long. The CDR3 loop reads CASSPLGAFREDIQYF. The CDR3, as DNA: TGTGCCAGTAGTCCGCTAGGGGCCTTTAGGGAGGACATTCAGTACTTC.

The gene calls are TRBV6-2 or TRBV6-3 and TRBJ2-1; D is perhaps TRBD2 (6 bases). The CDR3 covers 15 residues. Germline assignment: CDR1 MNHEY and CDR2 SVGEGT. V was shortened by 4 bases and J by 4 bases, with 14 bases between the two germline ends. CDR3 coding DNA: TGTGCCAGCAGTTCTCTAGCGCCAGGGTACAATGAGCAGTTCTTC. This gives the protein CASSSLAPGYNEQFF.

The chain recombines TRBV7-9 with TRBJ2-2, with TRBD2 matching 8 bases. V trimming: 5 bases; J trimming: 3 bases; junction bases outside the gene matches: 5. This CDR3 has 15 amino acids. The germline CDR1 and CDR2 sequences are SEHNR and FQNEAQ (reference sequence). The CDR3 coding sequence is TGTGCCAGCAGCCCCCCCGGGGGGGACACCGGGGAGCTGTTTTTT. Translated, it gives CASSPPGGDTGELFF.

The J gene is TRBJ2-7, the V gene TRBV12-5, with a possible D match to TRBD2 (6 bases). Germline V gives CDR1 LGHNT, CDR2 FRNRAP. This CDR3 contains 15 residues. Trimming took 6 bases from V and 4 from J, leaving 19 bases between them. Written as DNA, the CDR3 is TGTGCTAGTGGCCCGTTGCGGGGTAATATTTACGAGCAGTACTTC. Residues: CASGPLRGNIYEQYF.